This passage covers 10 T cell receptor beta chains from one sample sequenced in a study of CXCR3-negative and CXCR3-positive naive CD8 T cells. The method, 5' RACE with UMI labels, was used to prepare the TRB cDNA libraries. For each CDR3 protein, TCRdb gives one entry from its re-call of the 5' RACE reads, without DNA. This table lists about 130,000 distinct CDR3 sequences. The sequenced material came from naive CXCR3- CD8+ T cells from blood. The subset: CD45RO-CCR7+CD27+CD95- naive CD8+ T cells lacking CXCR3 (TNR3-). The receptors stem from a human donor in good health. Some clones in this sample may be carry-over from other donors' samples.

The CDR3 sequence is CASSPGIGSRSAEQYF. The V gene is TRBV5-1, the J gene TRBJ2-7; TCRdb returns TRBD2, unconfirmable since there is no DNA. Germline CDR1 and CDR2: SGHRS and YFSETQ. CDR3 size: 16 residues.

The CDR3 sequence is CSARLASGELFF. The chain links TRBV29-1 to TRBJ2-2; TCRdb lists TRBD2, though no DNA is available to test this call. Germline V gene sequence: CDR1 SQVTM, CDR2 ANQGSEA. The CDR3 spans 12 residues.

The gene calls are TRBV21-1 and TRBJ1-6; TCRdb's assignment of TRBD1 cannot be checked, as there is no DNA. TRBV21-1 is shown as a pseudogene. The CDR3 runs 13 residues. The CDR3 region is CASGRTGNSPLHF.

V is TRBV29-1 and J is TRBJ2-1; no DNA is available, so the TRBD2 call from TCRdb remains unchecked. The CDR3 runs 14 residues. CDR1 and CDR2 from the germline V gene are SQVTM and ANQGSEA. CDR3 protein: CSVELADLYNEQFF.

The chain employs TRBV20-1 and TRBJ2-2. Germline V lookup: CDR1 DFQATT, CDR2 SNEGSKA (reference sequence). The CDR3 has 13 residues. CDR3 loop: CSARVESTGELFF.

The J gene is TRBJ1-2, the V gene TRBV29-1; the TRBD1 assignment by TCRdb is unverifiable without DNA. Germline CDR1 reads SQVTM; CDR2 reads ANQGSEA. The CDR3 extends over 13 amino acids. The CDR3 here is CSVERELNYGYTF. Full variable domain (missing parts from reference TRBV29-1 and TRBJ1-2): SAVISQKPSRDICQRGTSLTIQCQVDSQVTMMFWYRQQPGQSLTLIATANQGSEATYESGFVIDKFPISRPNLTFSTLTVSNMSPEDSSIYLCSVERELNYGYTFGSGTRLTVV.

The V and J genes are TRBV28 and TRBJ2-3; TCRdb's D call, TRBD1, is unchecked because there is no DNA. The CDR3 is 15 residues long. Looked up from germline, CDR1 is MDHEN and CDR2 is SYDVKM. The CDR3 reads CASSFDRSGADTQYF.

This chain uses TRBV7-7 with TRBJ2-1; TCRdb calls TRBD2, which cannot be checked without DNA. The CDR3 loop spans 16 amino acids. CDR1 SSHAT and CDR2 FNYEAQ come from the germline V gene (reference sequence). The CDR3 here is CVSSRGLAVSYNEQFF.

V and J are TRBV20-1 and TRBJ2-1. Germline V gene sequence: CDR1 DFQATT, CDR2 SNEGSKA (reference sequence). This CDR3 is 16 amino acids long. The CDR3 spells CSASFSSGSSYNEQFF.

V usage is TRBV10-2 and J usage is TRBJ2-5; TCRdb reports TRBD2, a call that lacks DNA to check it against. The CDR3 totals 14 residues. CDR1 and CDR2 from the germline V gene are WSHSY and SAAADI. The CDR3 is CASTPAGYQETQYF.